The next 16 T cell receptor beta chains were all read from a single sample in a study of cytomegalovirus exposure and HLA in healthy donors. A multiplex PCR was run with 60 Vbeta primers and 13 Jbeta primers. Measured with immunoSEQ multiplex PCR; TCRdb has only the in-frame clones, and not every one. In the table there are 160,000 or so clones, roughly 79% of which are singletons. The material sequenced was PBMCs. Every receptor here comes from a man in his forties in good health and CMV-seronegative.

This clone showed up just once. This sequence joins TRBV7-3 and TRBJ2-5; 11 bases agree with TRBD1. V gave up 5 bases and J gave up 5 bases; unmatched junction bases: 10. Germline values: CDR1 SGHTA, CDR2 FQGTGA. The CDR3 consists of 16 residues. The CDR3 reads CASSRSRTGGPETQYF. DNA of the CDR3: TGTGCCAGCAGCCGATCCAGGACAGGGGGCCCCGAGACCCAGTACTTC.

This chain joins TRBV25-1 and TRBJ2-1, with 8 bases aligning to TRBD2. CDR3 length equals 16 residues. J lost 6 bases, V lost 1 base, and 8 bases had no gene match. Germline-derived CDR1 and CDR2 are MGHDK and SYGVNS. The CDR3 nucleotides read TGTGCCAGCAGTGAATTGGGGTCCGGGACTAGCAATGAGCAGTTCTTC. Its translation: CASSELGSGTSNEQFF.

The chain has TRBV7-8 and TRBJ2-7, with 10 bases that match TRBD2. Germline assignment: CDR1 SGHVS and CDR2 FQNEAQ. The CDR3 is 15 residues long. The J segment lost 0 bases and the V segment lost 5 bases, leaving 4 bases of the junction unmatched. The CDR3 sequence: CASSKSGRGSYEQYF. The DNA of the CDR3 is TGTGCCAGCAGCAAGAGCGGGAGGGGCTCCTACGAGCAGTACTTC.

This clone was detected a few times. DNA for the CDR3: TGCGCCAGCAGCCAAGTACTCCTGAACACCGGGGAGCTGTTTTTT. Translated: CASSQVLLNTGELFF. J is TRBJ2-2 and V is TRBV4-1, with D unclear. From germline, CDR1 is MGHRA and CDR2 YSYEKL. The CDR3 is 15 amino acids. The V and J ends lost 1 base and 1 base respectively, with 7 bases between them.

This clone has a handful of counts. The CDR3 spells CASTRPGGASYEQYF. The CDR3 DNA is TGTGCCAGCACCCGACCCGGGGGGGCCTCCTACGAGCAGTACTTC. V usage is TRBV28 and J usage is TRBJ2-7; 8 nucleotides match TRBD2. CDR3 length: 15 residues. Unmatched junction bases numbered 8, after V lost 7 bases and J lost 0 bases. CDR1 and CDR2 (germline): MDHEN, SYDVKM.

This clone came up a few times. The rearrangement uses TRBV5-6 and TRBJ1-3; D ambiguous. The CDR3 totals 14 residues. V dropped 2 bases and J dropped 7 bases, with 13 bases sitting between them. Germline assignment: CDR1 SGHDT and CDR2 YYEEEE. In DNA, the CDR3 is TGTGCCAGCAGCTTAAGGCAGGTTGGGAACACCATATATTTT. Amino acid sequence: CASSLRQVGNTIYF.

This clone was recorded once. This sequence joins TRBV5-4 and TRBJ2-2; D not certain. The CDR3 is made up of 14 amino acids. CDR1 and CDR2 (germline): SGHNT, YYREEE (reference sequence). Trimming took off 4 bases at V and 6 bases at J, with 13 bases between the two ends. The CDR3 sequence is CASSVPSSAGELFF. Here the CDR3 DNA reads TGTGCCAGCAGCGTTCCTTCGAGCGCCGGGGAGCTGTTTTTT.

The V gene is TRBV19, the J gene TRBJ1-4; D perhaps matches TRBD1 (6 bases). Germline CDR1 reads LNHDA; CDR2 reads SQIVND (reference sequence). The CDR3 is 14 amino acids. V was trimmed by 6 bases and J by 12 bases, leaving 20 bases between them. Written as DNA, the CDR3 is TGTGCCAGTAGCTTAGCCACGACAGGTCTCGAACTGTTTTTT. It codes for CASSLATTGLELFF. Full variable domain (missing parts from reference TRBV19 and TRBJ1-4): DGGITQSPKYLFRKEGQNVTLSCEQNLNHDAMYWYRQDPGQGLRLIYYSQIVNDFQKGDIAEGYSVSREKKESFPLTVTSAQKNPTAFYLCASSLATTGLELFFGSGTQLSVL.

The chain recombines TRBV5-5 with TRBJ2-1; a weak D match, TRBD2 (6 bases). Trimming took 0 bases from V and 6 from J, leaving 19 bases between them. The germline CDR1 and CDR2 sequences are SGHKS and YYEKEE (reference sequence). The CDR3 consists of 17 residues. CDR3 bases: TGTGCCAGCAGCTTGGTGGGGGGTTTGAGAGATCGCAATGAGCAGTTCTTC. Translated: CASSLVGGLRDRNEQFF. The complete variable domain, with remaining parts taken from reference TRBV5-5 and TRBJ2-1, reads DAGVTQSPTHLIKTRGQQVTLRCSPISGHKSVSWYQQVLGQGPQFIFQYYEKEERGRGNFPDRFSARQFPNYSSELNVNALLLGDSALYLCASSLVGGLRDRNEQFFGPGTRLTVL.

V and J are TRBV6-5 and TRBJ1-2; 8 bases match TRBD1. This CDR3 has 13 residues. Germline CDR1 is MNHEY and CDR2 is SVGAGI. After removal of 6 bases from V and 5 bases from J, the junction contained 5 bases not matched to a gene. The CDR3 coding sequence is TGTGCCAGCAGCCAGGGGGCGAGGTATGGCTACACCTTC. Translation gives CASSQGARYGYTF.

The rearrangement links TRBV4-2 to TRBJ1-3, with TRBD1 matching 8 bases. Per germline, CDR1 LGHNA and CDR2 YNFKEQ. The CDR3 totals 14 residues. The ends lost 4 bases at V and 8 bases at J; junction bases unmatched: 7. CDR3 loop: CASSLDRASDTIYF. The CDR3 nucleotides are TGTGCCAGCAGCCTGGACAGGGCTTCGGACACCATATATTTT.

The gene calls are TRBV5-4 and TRBJ2-1, with 13 bases that match TRBD2. The ends lost 4 bases at V and 12 bases at J; junction bases unmatched: 4. The CDR3 totals 13 residues. Germline lookup yields CDR1 SGHNT and CDR2 YYREEE (reference sequence). The CDR3 DNA reads TGTGCCAGCAGCCCAGGACTAGCGGGAGTGCAGTTCTTC. Translation: CASSPGLAGVQFF.

The chain joins TRBV4-2 to TRBJ2-5; 9 positions match TRBD1. V was clipped by 5 bases and J by 3 bases; unmatched bases: 4. The germline gives CDR1 LGHNA, CDR2 YNFKEQ. The CDR3 length is 14 residues. CDR3 in DNA: TGTGCCAGCAGCTCCTGGACAGGGGAAGAGACCCAGTACTTC. Translated, it gives CASSSWTGEETQYF.

This clone was observed once. The V call is TRBV4-2, the J call TRBJ2-1; D call uncertain. V gave up 0 bases and J gave up 2 bases, with 5 bases separating them. The CDR3 has 14 amino acids. Per germline, CDR1 LGHNA and CDR2 YNFKEQ. CDR3 sequence (DNA): TGTGCCAGCAGCCAAGAGGCCCCCTACAATGAGCAGTTCTTC. Its protein is CASSQEAPYNEQFF.

V usage is TRBV5-1 and J usage is TRBJ1-1; 9 bases are shared with TRBD1. This CDR3 is 15 amino acids long. Germline V lookup: CDR1 SGHRS, CDR2 YFSETQ. The V segment lost 0 bases and the J segment 4 bases; nucleotides outside the gene matches: 4. CDR3 loop: CASSLGDRDRTEAFF. For the CDR3, the DNA is TGCGCCAGCAGCTTGGGGGACAGGGACCGCACTGAAGCTTTCTTT.

V gene TRBV20-1 combines with J gene TRBJ2-5; TRBD1 agrees at 7 bases. Looked up from germline, CDR1 is DFQATT and CDR2 is SNEGSKA (reference sequence). The CDR3 has 11 amino acids. With 7 bases clipped from V and 4 bases from J, the junction kept 3 bases outside the gene matches. The DNA of the CDR3 is TGCAGTGGACAGGGCGGAGAGACCCAGTACTTC. It is translated as CSGQGGETQYF.